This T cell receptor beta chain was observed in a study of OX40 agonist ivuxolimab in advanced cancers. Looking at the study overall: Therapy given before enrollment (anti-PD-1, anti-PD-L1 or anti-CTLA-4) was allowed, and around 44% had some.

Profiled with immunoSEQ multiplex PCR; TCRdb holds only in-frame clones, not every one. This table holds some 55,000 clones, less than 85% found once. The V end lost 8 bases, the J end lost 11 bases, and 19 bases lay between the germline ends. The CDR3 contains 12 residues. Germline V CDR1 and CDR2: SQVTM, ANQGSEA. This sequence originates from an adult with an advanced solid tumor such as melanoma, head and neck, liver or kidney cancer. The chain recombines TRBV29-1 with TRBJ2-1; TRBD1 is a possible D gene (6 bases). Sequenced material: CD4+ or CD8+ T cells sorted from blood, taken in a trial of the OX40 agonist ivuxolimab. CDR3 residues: CSSWGLGDKQFF. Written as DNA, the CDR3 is TGCAGCTCTTGGGGGCTTGGGGATAAGCAGTTCTTC.